This T cell receptor beta chain derives from a study of PD-1 blockade in classical Hodgkin lymphoma. Study-level results: Underlying causes for the observed repertoire differences were not defined, possibly disease activity or prior therapy.

Sequenced by immunoSEQ multiplex PCR; TCRdb stores in-frame clones only, minus some. The sample shows tens of thousands of clones, just under 80% of them seen only once. On this clone: Its specificity is unknown.

Documented time point: cycle 4 day 1 (C4D1), after around six weeks of nivolumab. Each and every patient relapsed after autologous stem cell transplantation, and patients got differing brentuximab vedotin exposure. Best outcomes ranged across complete response, partial response and progressive disease. The V gene's germline CDR1 is MDHEN and CDR2 SYDVKM. The CDR3 length is 13 residues. Trimming pared 3 bases from V and 6 bases from J, leaving 12 bases between. The source is a human donor with classical Hodgkin lymphoma. The material was peripheral blood mononuclear cells (PBMCs), obtained before the fourth cycle of nivolumab. The V and J genes are TRBV28 and TRBJ2-7, with D perhaps matching TRBD2 (5 bases). The CDR3 DNA is TGTGCCAGCAGTTTCCGGGGTGCGTTCGAGCAGTACTTC. Translation: CASSFRGAFEQYF.